This TCR beta chain was obtained from a study of blood T cell repertoires in COVID-19. Overall study: COVID-19 samples collected from the United States, Italy and Spain covered acute and convalescent phases. T cells, B-cell-depleted T cells, or PBMCs supplied cDNA or gDNA.

Allocation to cohorts depended on clinical history reported by the participants. TCRdb's table, derived via immunoSEQ multiplex PCR, lists solely in-frame clones and lacks some. The table has approximately 200,000 clones, roughly 87% seen once. The CDR3 sequence is 15 residues long. Trimming cost V 6 bases and J 5 bases; bases outside gene matches: 10. Germline lookup yields CDR1 ENHRY and CDR2 SYGVKD. The receptor was isolated from a young woman who had recovered from COVID-19. V usage is TRBV10-3 and J usage is TRBJ2-5; 9 positions agree with TRBD2. Sequencing was done on a sample of PBMCs or T cells enriched from blood (not recorded which). The CDR3 coding sequence is TGTGCCATCAGGAGGGATAGCGGGGGCGATGAGACCCAGTACTTC. Translated: CAIRRDSGGDETQYF.